This T cell receptor beta chain was recovered during a study of metastatic and nonmetastatic thyroid tumors. The sample holds many counts of this clone. No treatment of any kind had been given to any patient before thyroid surgery. V lost 4 bases to trimming and J lost 4 bases, with 8 bases between them. In germline, CDR1 is MNHEY, CDR2 SVGEGT. This CDR3 comprises 13 residues. TCRdb re-called clones via MiXCR from the PCR reads. The repertoire holds about 30,000 clones, with 23% as singletons. Sequencing was carried out using blood. The chain carries TRBV6-2 or TRBV6-3 and TRBJ1-5; D is perhaps TRBD1 (5 bases). The TCR comes from a female donor with papillary thyroid cancer or a benign thyroid nodule (not recorded which). Some clones in this sample may be carry-over from other donors' samples. CDR3 nucleotide sequence: TGTGCCAGCAGTTTGCAGGGTAATCAGCCCCAGCATTTT. Translated, it gives CASSLQGNQPQHF.